This T cell receptor beta chain appears in the sequencing data of a study of blood T cell repertoires in COVID-19. Study in general: Samples representing acute and convalescent COVID-19 were sourced from the United States, Italy and Spain. The cDNA or gDNA used as material had been derived from T cells, B-cell-depleted T cells, or PBMCs.

Enrollment of patients from Seattle took place during active infection, with longitudinal follow-up. In the authors' methods: Reference gene primer amplification yielded estimated nucleated cell counts. The data were produced by immunoSEQ multiplex PCR, yet TCRdb's version contains in-frame clones alone and is incomplete. Clone size and V and J calls were adopted from that table, with D and trimming inferred from the DNA. The sample includes roughly 90,000 clones, 80% to 90% of them seen just once. The V gene's germline CDR1 is SGHTA and CDR2 FQGTGA. The CDR3 covers 13 residues. Trimming left V 2 bases short and J 3 bases short, with 8 bases between.

This TCR derives from a man in his forties or fifties with COVID-19, enrolled during active disease. The chain employs TRBV7-3 and TRBJ2-7; D is unclear. Sequenced sample: peripheral blood. The CDR3 coding sequence is TGTGCCAGCAGCTTAGAATCAGGCTACGAGCAGTACTTC. Its translation: CASSLESGYEQYF.